This T cell receptor beta chain is from a study of T cell responses to AZD1222 COVID-19 vaccine. Looking at the study overall: It was second doses at about 4 or about 12 weeks that were pooled.

Repertoires were generated with immunoSEQ multiplex PCR, while TCRdb's copy carries only in-frame clones and drops some. The repertoire includes 150,000 or so clones, 75% to 95% of them detected once, and about 1.5% sits in the top ten. Trimming took 1 base from V and 0 from J, leaving 19 bases between them. The germline V gene has CDR1 SGHRS and CDR2 YFSETQ. This CDR3 comprises 19 residues. This TCR was sampled from an adult in good health. The chain recombines TRBV5-1 with TRBJ2-2; D remains ambiguous. Sample: peripheral blood, taken on day 0 of AZD1222 vaccination. The CDR3 region is CASSLSPPTVVTNTGELFF. For the CDR3, the DNA is TGCGCCAGCAGCTTGAGTCCCCCGACTGTGGTAACGAACACCGGGGAGCTGTTTTTT. The variable domain in full, completed from reference TRBV5-1 and TRBJ2-2, reads KAGVTQTPRYLIKTRGQQVTLSCSPISGHRSVSWYQQTPGQGLQFLFEYFSETQRNKGNFPGRFSGRQFSNSRSEMNVSTLELGDSALYLCASSLSPPTVVTNTGELFFGEGSRLTVL.